This TCR beta chain was retrieved from a study of blood T cells in healthy people across ages. Study-wide results and limits: Donors of long life had a larger count of naive CD4+ cells and greater diversity than aged donors. Diversity estimates from one million T cells were considered underestimates. Older age coincided with a roughly linear decline in TCR beta diversity per million T cells.

On this clonotype itself: Its antigen is currently unknown.

For the second PCR, which ran for about 7 to 11 cycles, a sample-barcoded 5' primer and a J-beta primer mix were used. MiXCR was run by TCRdb on the 5' RACE reads, yielding one entry per CDR3 protein. This sample has roughly 1,300,000 distinct CDR3 sequences; approximately 59% occur once, and the top ten carry under 8.5%. The CDR3 length is 15 residues. J lost 1 base, V lost 3 bases, and 5 bases had no gene match. Germline assignment: CDR1 DFQATT and CDR2 SNEGSKA (reference sequence). Sequencing input: blood. The origin of this receptor is a man younger than 35 in good health. V and J are TRBV20-1 and TRBJ2-3; 9 nucleotides align to TRBD2. The CDR3 loop reads CSASPASGGTDTQYF. The CDR3 DNA sequence: TGCAGTGCTAGTCCGGCTAGCGGGGGCACAGATACGCAGTATTTT.